The entry below describes one T cell receptor (beta chain). Antigen: not known. The data belong to a study of regulatory and conventional T cells in RAG deficiency. Broader study findings: Sorted Omenn CD25-high CD127-low cells may not be bona fide Tregs.

Sequencing used immunoSEQ multiplex PCR; TCRdb keeps in-frame clones, though not all of them. The sample shows fewer than 35,000 clones, 89% of them seen only once. Trimming cost V 4 bases and J 9 bases; bases outside gene matches: 4. Germline V CDR1 and CDR2: SGHTA, FQGNSA. The CDR3 loop spans 14 amino acids. Another study also made use of these data, one on regulatory T cells. That paper states: The PCR used 52 TRBV and 13 TRBJ primers.

The sequenced sample consisted of CD8+ T cells sorted from blood. This clonotype was obtained from a human donor in good health. This chain uses TRBV7-2 with TRBJ2-1; 12 nucleotides agree with TRBD2. CDR3 sequence reads: CASSSMTSGSEQFF. The CDR3 bases are TGTGCCAGCAGCTCTATGACTAGCGGGAGTGAGCAGTTCTTC.